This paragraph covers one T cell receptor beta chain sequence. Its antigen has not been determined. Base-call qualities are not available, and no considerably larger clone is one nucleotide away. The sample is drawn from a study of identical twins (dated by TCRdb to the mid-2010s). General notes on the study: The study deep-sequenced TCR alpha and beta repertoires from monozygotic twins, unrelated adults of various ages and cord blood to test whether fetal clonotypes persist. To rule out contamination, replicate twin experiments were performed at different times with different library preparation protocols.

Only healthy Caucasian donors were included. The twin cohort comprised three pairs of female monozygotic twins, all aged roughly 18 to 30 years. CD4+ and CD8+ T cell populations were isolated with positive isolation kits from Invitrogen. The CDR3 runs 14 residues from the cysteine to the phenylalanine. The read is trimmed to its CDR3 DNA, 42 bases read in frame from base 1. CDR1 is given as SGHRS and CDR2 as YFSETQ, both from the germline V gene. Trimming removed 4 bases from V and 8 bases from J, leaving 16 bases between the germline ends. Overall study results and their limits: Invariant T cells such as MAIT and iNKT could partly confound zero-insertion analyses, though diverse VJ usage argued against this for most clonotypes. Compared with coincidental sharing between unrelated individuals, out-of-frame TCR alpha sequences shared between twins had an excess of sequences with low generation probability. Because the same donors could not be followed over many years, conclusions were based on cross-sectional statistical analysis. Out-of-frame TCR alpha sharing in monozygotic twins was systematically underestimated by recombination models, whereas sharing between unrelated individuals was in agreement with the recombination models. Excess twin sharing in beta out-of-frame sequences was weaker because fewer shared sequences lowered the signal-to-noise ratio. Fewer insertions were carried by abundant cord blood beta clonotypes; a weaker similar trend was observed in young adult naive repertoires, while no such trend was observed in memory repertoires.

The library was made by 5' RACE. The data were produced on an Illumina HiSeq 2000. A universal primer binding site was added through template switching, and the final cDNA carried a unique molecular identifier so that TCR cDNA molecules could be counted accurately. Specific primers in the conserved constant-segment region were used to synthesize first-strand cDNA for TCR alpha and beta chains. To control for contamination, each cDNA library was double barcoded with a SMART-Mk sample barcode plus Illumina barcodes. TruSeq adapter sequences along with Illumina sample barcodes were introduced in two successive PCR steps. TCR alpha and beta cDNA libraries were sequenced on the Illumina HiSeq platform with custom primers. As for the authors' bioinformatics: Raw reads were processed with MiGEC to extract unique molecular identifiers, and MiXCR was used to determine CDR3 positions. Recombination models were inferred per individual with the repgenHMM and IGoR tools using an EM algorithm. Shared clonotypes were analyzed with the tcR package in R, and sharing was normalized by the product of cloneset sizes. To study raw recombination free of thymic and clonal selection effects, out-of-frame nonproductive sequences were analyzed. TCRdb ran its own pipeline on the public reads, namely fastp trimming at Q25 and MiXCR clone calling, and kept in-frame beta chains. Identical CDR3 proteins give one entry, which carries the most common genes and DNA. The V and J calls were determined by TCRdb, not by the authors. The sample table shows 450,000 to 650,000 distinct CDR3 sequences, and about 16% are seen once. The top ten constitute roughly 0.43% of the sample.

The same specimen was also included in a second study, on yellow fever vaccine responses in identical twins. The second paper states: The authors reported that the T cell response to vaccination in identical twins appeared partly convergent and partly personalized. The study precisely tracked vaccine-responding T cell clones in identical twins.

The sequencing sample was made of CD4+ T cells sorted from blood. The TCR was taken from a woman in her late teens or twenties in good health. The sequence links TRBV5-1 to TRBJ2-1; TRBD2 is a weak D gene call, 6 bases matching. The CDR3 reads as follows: CASSPRGVRDEQFF. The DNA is TGCGCCAGCAGCCCCCGCGGGGTAAGAGATGAGCAGTTCTTC.